Listed below are T cell receptor beta chains from one sample, sequenced in a study of response to subunit inactivated influenza vaccine. TCRdb fed the RT-PCR reads into MiXCR, producing one record per CDR3 protein. Of a few hundred thousand distinct CDR3 sequences in the sample, less than 25% were seen once. Source: PBMCs from blood, taken about 20 months after vaccination. The receptors were gathered from a man aged 50-75 years who received an inactivated influenza vaccine. CDR3s include the opening cysteine and the closing phenylalanine or tryptophan. D genes are given only for firm matches. Size tells how often a clone was seen (once, few, many) or the class of an expanded clone, and some rows leave it out.

CASSFDSYGYTF | TGCGCCAGCAGCTTCGACAGTTATGGCTACACCTTC | TRBJ1-2 | NA | few | TRBV5-1
CASSLSAPGIKVDEQFF | TGTGCCAGCAGTTTATCTGCACCGGGAATAAAAGTCGATGAGCAGTTCTTC | TRBJ2-1 | NA | NA | TRBV28
CASRTGHDYEQYF | TGTGCCAGCAGAACGGGACACGACTACGAGCAGTACTTC | TRBJ2-7 | NA | NA | TRBV27
CASSRRTGITGELFF | TGTGCCAGCAGCCGTCGGACAGGGATCACCGGGGAGCTGTTTTTT | TRBJ2-2 | TRBD1 | few | TRBV3-1
CASSKTAYNNYGYTF | TGTGCCAGCAGTAAAACAGCGTACAATAACTATGGCTACACCTTC | TRBJ1-2 | NA | few | TRBV6-1
CASSPQGAPAYEQYF | TGTGCCAGCAGCCCGCAGGGGGCGCCGGCCTACGAGCAGTACTTC | TRBJ2-7 | TRBD1 | NA | TRBV7-2
CASSYSYYEQYF | TGTGCCAGCAGTTACTCCTACTACGAGCAGTACTTC | TRBJ2-7 | NA | few | TRBV6-2/TRBV6-3
CASSPLTRPGHGYTF | TGTGCCAGCAGTCCCCTGACGAGGCCGGGCCATGGCTACACCTTC | TRBJ1-2 | NA | few | TRBV28
CASSLYAGAGQPQHF | TGTGCCAGCAGTTTATATGCAGGGGCGGGTCAGCCCCAGCATTTT | TRBJ1-5 | NA | many | TRBV27
CASSFSTGDEQYF | TGTGCCAGCAGTTTTTCTACTGGGGACGAGCAGTACTTC | TRBJ2-7 | NA | few | TRBV12-3/TRBV12-4
CASSLDYGRGTGELFF | TGTGCCAGCAGCTTAGATTATGGAAGGGGCACCGGGGAGCTGTTTTTT | TRBJ2-2 | NA | NA | TRBV11-2
CASSSDLWGAGGYTF | TGTGCCAGCAGCTCCGACCTTTGGGGGGCCGGTGGCTACACCTTC | TRBJ1-2 | NA | NA | TRBV7-6
CASSAGRTNTEAFF | TGTGCCAGCAGCGCAGGTCGAACAAACACTGAAGCTTTCTTT | TRBJ1-1 | NA | many | TRBV7-2
CASEQYYNSPLHF | TGTGCCAGCGAACAGTACTATAATTCACCCCTCCACTTT | TRBJ1-6 | NA | many | TRBV5-5
CASSPGRTANTEAFF | TGTGCCAGCTCACCGGGTCGGACAGCCAACACTGAAGCTTTCTTT | TRBJ1-1 | NA | few | TRBV18
CASSLEYSTDTQYF | TGCGCCAGCAGCTTGGAATATAGCACAGATACGCAGTATTTT | TRBJ2-3 | NA | few | TRBV5-1
CASSFSGPPYNEQFF | TGTGCCAGCAGCTTTAGCGGCCCCCCCTACAATGAGCAGTTCTTC | TRBJ2-1 | NA | NA | TRBV7-2
CASSLVPGTEEKLFF | TGTGCCAGCAGCTTAGTACCGGGGACAGAAGAAAAACTGTTTTTT | TRBJ1-4 | TRBD1 | many | TRBV7-2
CSAKGTENTEAFF | TGCAGTGCTAAAGGGACGGAGAACACTGAAGCTTTCTTT | TRBJ1-1 | NA | many | TRBV20-1
CASSINYNEQFF | TGTGCCAGCAGTATCAATTACAATGAGCAGTTCTTC | TRBJ2-1 | NA | NA | TRBV2
CASLRDLSSTGELFF | TGTGCCAGCCTGAGGGACCTCTCGAGCACCGGGGAGCTGTTTTTT | TRBJ2-2 | NA | NA | TRBV6-1
CASSSIWEPNTEAFF | TGTGCCAGCAGCTCTATTTGGGAGCCGAACACTGAAGCTTTCTTT | TRBJ1-1 | NA | NA | TRBV11-2
CASSVGHEGYEQYF | TGTGCCAGCAGCGTAGGACACGAGGGCTACGAGCAGTACTTC | TRBJ2-7 | NA | few | TRBV9
CAWSVGTGVRRSEAFF | TGTGCCTGGAGTGTCGGGACAGGGGTTAGGAGGTCTGAAGCTTTCTTT | TRBJ1-1 | TRBD1 | NA | TRBV30
CASEGQGGSNEQFF | TGTGCCAGCGAGGGCCAGGGGGGTTCCAATGAGCAGTTCTTC | TRBJ2-1 | NA | NA | TRBV25-1
CAISDQGMREQYF | TGTGCCATCAGTGATCAGGGGATGCGGGAGCAGTACTTC | TRBJ2-7 | NA | few | TRBV10-3
CASSEQGTEQETQYF | TGTGCCAGCAGCGAACAGGGGACTGAACAAGAGACCCAGTACTTC | TRBJ2-5 | NA | NA | TRBV7-9
CASSQSLRGETQYF | TGTGCCAGCAGCCAATCACTAAGGGGAGAGACCCAGTACTTC | TRBJ2-5 | NA | many | TRBV4-2
CASSYSDRGGSPLHF | TGTGCCAGCAGTTACTCGGACAGGGGAGGTTCACCCCTCCACTTT | TRBJ1-6 | TRBD1 | many | TRBV6-5
CASSSGPRKSNEQFF | TGTGCCAGCAGCTCGGGACCACGAAAGTCCAATGAGCAGTTCTTC | TRBJ2-1 | NA | NA | TRBV11-2
CASGRDSSHYSYNEQFF | TGTGCTAGTGGCCGGGACAGCTCCCACTACTCCTACAATGAGCAGTTCTTC | TRBJ2-1 | TRBD1 | few | TRBV12-5
CASSRLLPYNSPLHF | TGTGCCAGCAGCCGTTTACTACCCTATAATTCACCCCTCCACTTT | TRBJ1-6 | NA | NA | TRBV2
CASSYFSGEQFF | TGTGCCAGCAGTTACTTCAGCGGTGAGCAGTTCTTC | TRBJ2-1 | NA | NA | TRBV6-2/TRBV6-3
CASSQEVNWGEQFF | TGCGCCAGCAGCCAAGAGGTCAATTGGGGTGAGCAGTTCTTC | TRBJ2-1 | NA | NA | TRBV4-3
CAISPGVEQYF | TGTGCCATCTCACCGGGGGTCGAGCAGTACTTC | TRBJ2-7 | NA | few | TRBV6-6
CASNRDRRGTEAFF | TGCGCCAGCAACCGGGACAGGCGGGGGACTGAAGCTTTCTTT | TRBJ1-1 | TRBD1 | NA | TRBV5-1
CASSLVISGVLNEQFF | TGCGCCAGCAGCTTGGTGATTAGCGGAGTCCTCAATGAGCAGTTCTTC | TRBJ2-1 | NA | few | TRBV5-1
CASSQVTYRGPRLGNQPQHF | TGTGCCAGCAGCCAAGTGACATACAGGGGGCCTAGACTGGGCAATCAGCCCCAGCATTTT | TRBJ1-5 | TRBD1 | NA | TRBV4-2
CASSKCENTEAFF | TGTGCCAGCAGCAAATGCGAGAACACTGAAGCTTTCTTT | TRBJ1-1 | NA | NA | TRBV21-1
CSVEAQGLYNEQFF | TGCAGCGTTGAAGCACAGGGCCTCTACAATGAGCAGTTCTTC | TRBJ2-1 | NA | NA | TRBV29-1
CASSAVQAGTDTQYF | TGTGCCAGCAGCGCAGTTCAGGCCGGCACAGATACGCAGTATTTT | TRBJ2-3 | NA | NA | TRBV9
CASSLVGRSNTEAFF | TGCGCCAGCAGCTTGGTGGGACGGAGCAACACTGAAGCTTTCTTT | TRBJ1-1 | NA | many | TRBV5-1
CASSPGPALMAQYF | TGTGCCAGCAGTCCGGGACCGGCTTTAATGGCCCAGTACTTC | TRBJ2-5 | NA | NA | TRBV2
CASSPRLAGDSNEQFF | TGTGCCAGCAGCCCAAGACTAGCGGGAGATAGTAATGAGCAGTTCTTC | TRBJ2-1 | TRBD2 | NA | TRBV3-1
CASRGGNYGYTF | TGTGCCAGCAGGGGGGGGAACTATGGCTACACCTTC | TRBJ1-2 | NA | NA | TRBV7-6
CASSQYGDSNQPQHF | TGCGCCAGCAGCCAATACGGAGATAGCAATCAGCCCCAGCATTTT | TRBJ1-5 | NA | few | TRBV4-1
CASSLSSSGTEAFF | TGTGCCAGCAGCTTATCCTCCTCGGGAACTGAAGCTTTCTTT | TRBJ1-1 | NA | NA | TRBV7-3
CASSSQGVRNTEAFF | TGCGCCAGCAGCTCCCAGGGGGTGCGGAACACTGAAGCTTTCTTT | TRBJ1-1 | TRBD1 | few | TRBV5-1
CASSALAGTGGALNEKLFF | TGTGCCAGCAGCGCGTTGGCCGGGACAGGGGGTGCTCTTAATGAAAAACTGTTTTTT | TRBJ1-4 | TRBD1 | few | TRBV11-2
CASSPSGSGNEQYF | TGTGCCAGCAGCCCTAGCGGGAGCGGGAACGAGCAGTACTTC | TRBJ2-7 | TRBD2 | NA | TRBV3-1
CASSQVSGTILYF | TGTGCCAGCAGCCAAGTATCCGGGACTATCCTATACTTC | TRBJ2-5 | TRBD2 | NA | TRBV3-1
CASSVTGLNTGELFF | TGTGCCAGCAGTGTCACCGGGCTAAACACCGGGGAGCTGTTTTTT | TRBJ2-2 | NA | many | TRBV28
CASSLDRLWNGSPLHF | TGTGCCAGCAGCTTAGATCGATTATGGAACGGGTCACCCCTCCACTTT | TRBJ1-6 | NA | many | TRBV11-2
CASRTTGVNEQFF | TGTGCCAGCAGAACGACAGGGGTCAATGAGCAGTTCTTC | TRBJ2-1 | TRBD1 | NA | TRBV28
CASSLRGGRNTEAFF | TGCGCCAGCAGCCTGCGGGGGGGTAGGAACACTGAAGCTTTCTTT | TRBJ1-1 | NA | few | TRBV5-1
CASSLVLGVGEQYF | TGTGCCAGCAGCTTAGTGTTAGGGGTAGGCGAGCAGTACTTC | TRBJ2-7 | NA | NA | TRBV11-2
CASSARTSVRTDTQYF | TGTGCCAGCAGCGCGCGGACTAGCGTACGCACAGATACGCAGTATTTT | TRBJ2-3 | TRBD2 | NA | TRBV7-2